This T cell receptor (beta chain) emerged from a study of spatial heterogeneity in lung cancer. About the research overall: A unique TCR and UMI combination showed up more than ten times in raw reads, on average.

TCRdb recomputed calls from the 5' RACE reads with MiXCR, one row per CDR3 protein. Found here are some 25,000 distinct CDR3 sequences, around 4.7% of them singletons; the top ten hold around 5.2%. Described time point: sample taken at primary tumor resection. The approximately 72 donors had untreated early-stage non-small cell lung cancer. Source: PBMCs, taken at surgery. The TCR originated in a male donor with early-stage non-small cell lung cancer.

The chain's CDR3 is CASSLAGPHTDTQYF. CDR3 DNA: TGTGCCAGCAGCTTAGCTGGGCCTCACACAGATACGCAGTATTTT. The V call is TRBV11-2, the J call TRBJ2-3; the D is unclear. V was shortened by 1 base and J by 2 bases, with 10 bases between the two germline ends. The CDR3 totals 15 residues. Looked up from germline, CDR1 is SGHAT and CDR2 is FQNNGV.